The 27 T cell receptor gamma chains reported below all come from one sample, sequenced in a study of γδ T cells in repeated Plasmodium falciparum infection. TCRdb ran CATT on the multiplex PCR reads. The data show 14,000 or so gamma-chain clones, roughly 1.7% seen once. Vgamma9/Vdelta2+ and Vdelta2-negative gammadelta T cells were flow-sorted from PBMC for bulk sequencing. The sequenced sample consisted of gamma-delta T cells from blood. The receptors were gathered from a pool of human donors (malaria-infected and uninfected, not separated).

Concerning this clone: TCRdb attributes to this sequence the protein of a much larger clone, which differs from the DNA translation at residue 4; a read error is likely, and the protein displayed is translated from the DNA. This rearrangement joins TRGV9 to TRGJP. The J gene is absent in TCRdb and was assigned here via DNA matching to germline. The germline V gene has CDR1 GITISATS and CDR2 ISYDGTV (reference sequence). The CDR3 sequence is 19 residues long. The CDR3 sequence: CALGEVEFSQELGKKIKVF. CDR3 coding DNA: TGTGCCTTGGGGGAGGTGGAATTCTCGCAAGAGTTGGGCAAAAAAATCAAGGTATTT.

In its sample, this clone was seen a few times. The protein recorded in TCRdb matches a much larger clone and deviates from this DNA's translation at residue 3, suggesting a read error; the protein here is obtained by translating the DNA. V and J are TRGV8 and TRGJP1. In the absence of a J gene in TCRdb, the DNA was matched to germline to assign it here. Germline CDR1 reads VENAVY; CDR2 reads YDSYNSRV. The CDR3 spans 13 residues. The CDR3 spells CAAWDTTGWFKIF. The CDR3, as DNA: TGTGCCGCCTGGGATACCACTGGTTGGTTCAAGATATTT.

This clone was found a few times. The protein TCRdb gives is from a much larger clone and does not agree with this DNA's translation at residue 10, likely a read error; the protein shown here comes from the DNA. The genes are TRGV4 and TRGJP1. The J gene is not listed in TCRdb, so it was assigned here from a DNA match to germline. J was trimmed by 6 bases and V by 0 bases; bases with no gene match: 10. The CDR3 consists of 16 residues. Germline CDR1 and CDR2: EGSTGY and YDSYTSSV. CDR3 protein: CATWDGPLSPGWFKIF. DNA for the CDR3: TGTGCCACCTGGGATGGGCCTTTGTCCCCTGGTTGGTTCAAGATATTT.

This clone was seen at least ten times. TCRdb has a much larger clone's protein, which differs at residue 9 from the translation of this DNA, likely because of a read error; what is shown is the protein translated from the DNA. V gene TRGV9 combines with J gene TRGJ1 or TRGJ2. The J gene, left out of TCRdb, was set here by checking the DNA against germline. There are 13 residues in the CDR3. CDR1 GITISATS and CDR2 ISYDGTV come from the germline V gene (reference sequence). Unmatched junction bases numbered 8, after V lost 0 bases and J lost 9 bases. The CDR3 region has the DNA TGTGCCTTGTGGGAGGTGCTGGGGTGTAAGAAACTCTTT. It encodes CALWEVLGCKKLF.

This clone was recorded at least ten times. The protein TCRdb gives is from a much larger clone and does not agree with this DNA's translation at residue 8, likely a read error; the protein shown here comes from the DNA. V is TRGV4 and J is TRGJP1. Germline assignment: CDR1 EGSTGY and CDR2 YDSYTSSV. The CDR3 runs 11 residues. CDR3 sequence: CATWDGWLKIF. The CDR3, as DNA: TGTGCCACCTGGGACGGTTGGCTCAAGATATTT.

This clone was recorded a few times. TCRdb assigns this DNA the protein of a much larger clone, which departs from its translation at residue 5; this likely reflects a read error, and the protein shown comes from translating the DNA. V and J are TRGV9 and TRGJP. There are 15 residues in the CDR3. J lost 10 bases, V lost 5 bases, and 8 bases had no gene match. Germline V gene sequence: CDR1 GITISATS, CDR2 ISYDGTV (reference sequence). CDR3 sequence (DNA): TGTGCCTTGTGGGGGGCCTATTTGGGCAAAAAAATCAAGGTATTT. The encoded protein is CALWGAYLGKKIKVF.

This clone is medium-sized. V is TRGV9 and J is TRGJP. Germline CDR1 is GITISATS and CDR2 is ISYDGTV (reference sequence). J was trimmed by 7 bases and V by 0 bases; bases with no gene match: 3. This CDR3 contains 16 residues. The CDR3 nucleotides are TGTGCCTTGTGGGAGGTGATCGAGTTGGGCAAAAAAATCAAGGTATTT. Residues: CALWEVIELGKKIKVF.

This clone was found many times. A far larger clone is one base from this, pointing to a likely read error. J gene calling gave no result, while the V gene is TRGV4. The germline CDR1 and CDR2 sequences are EGSTGY and YDSYTSSV. This CDR3 is built from 10 residues. This CDR3 is CATWEHGWVF. CDR3 coding DNA: TGTGCCACCTGGGAACACGGTTGGGTCTTT.

Comment on this clone: This likely traces to a read error, being one base from a far larger clone. Additional DNA sequences in this sample encode the identical CDR3. CDR3 protein: CATWDAERHTTGWFKIF. As DNA, the CDR3 is TGTGCCACCTGGGACGCTGAAAGACATACCACTGGTTGGTTCAAGATATTT. The chain combines TRGV2 with TRGJP1. The CDR3 has 17 amino acids. Germline values: CDR1 EGSNGY, CDR2 YDSYNSKV. With 2 bases clipped from V and 0 bases from J, the junction kept 9 bases outside the gene matches.

Worth noting for this clone: A read error likely explains this, since a far larger clone differs by one base. Other DNA sequences in the same sample also yield this CDR3. The CDR3 nucleotides read TGTGCCTTGTGGGATAAAGGCCAAGAGTTGGGTAAAAAAATCAAGGTATTT. Translated: CALWDKGQELGKKIKVF. This chain links TRGV9 with TRGJP. TCRdb offers no J gene call, so here the DNA was matched to germline to obtain one. The CDR3 runs to 17 residues. Germline CDR1 GITISATS, CDR2 ISYDGTV (reference sequence).

This clone has ten or more counts. With a far larger clone one base away, a read error is the likely cause. Distinct nucleotide sequences in the sample also encode this CDR3. The J segment was not called; the V segment is TRGV4. The CDR3 is 10 amino acids. Germline V lookup: CDR1 EGSTGY, CDR2 YDSYTSSV. DNA for the CDR3: TGTGCCACCTGGGAACACGGCTTGGTCTTT. Residues: CATWEHGLVF.

As regards this clone: This is likely an artifact of a read error, given a far larger clone one base away. Other DNA sequences of this sample code for an identical CDR3. The V gene is TRGV3; the J gene was not called. This CDR3 contains 18 residues. Germline CDR1 reads VTNTFY; CDR2 reads YDVSTARD (reference sequence). The CDR3, as DNA: TGTGCCACCTGGGACAGGCCATTAGGCCCCTGGAGTGATTGGATTAAGACGTTT. Its protein is CATWDRPLGPWSDWIKTF.

Many counts were recorded for this clone. This may be a read error: a much more frequent sequence differs by one nucleotide. At the DNA level, this CDR3 is encoded by other sequences in the same sample as well. The CDR3 reads CATWDGGYYKKLF. The CDR3 DNA reads TGTGCCACCTGGGATGGAGGTTATTATAAGAAACTCTTT. J is TRGJ1 or TRGJ2 and V is TRGV4. The CDR3 loop spans 13 amino acids. The germline V gene encodes CDR1 EGSTGY and CDR2 YDSYTSSV. Unmatched junction bases numbered 3, after V lost 1 base and J lost 3 bases.

There are a few counts of this clone. The protein TCRdb lists belongs to a much larger clone and differs from this DNA's translation at residue 10, which points to a read error; the protein shown is made from the DNA. The V gene is TRGV9, the J gene TRGJP. TCRdb records no J gene; here it was assigned by comparing the DNA to germline. CDR1 and CDR2 (germline): GITISATS, ISYDGTV (reference sequence). The CDR3 spans 17 residues. This CDR3 reads CALWEAPSQFGKKIKVF. CDR3 in DNA: TGTGCCTTGTGGGAGGCGCCTTCCCAGTTTGGCAAAAAAATCAAGGTATTT.

Many counts were recorded for this clone. A far larger clone is a single base away, which makes a read error likely. Other DNA sequences of this sample code for an identical CDR3. This sequence joins TRGV9 and TRGJP. The J gene, absent from TCRdb, was called here by matching the DNA to germline. Germline-derived CDR1 and CDR2 are GITISATS and ISYDGTV (reference sequence). This CDR3 has 17 amino acids. For the CDR3, the DNA is TGTGCCTTGTGGGAGGTGAGGGGAGAGTTGGGCAAGAAAATCAAGGTATTT. Protein sequence: CALWEVRGELGKKIKVF.

This clone came up a few times. The protein TCRdb lists belongs to a much larger clone and differs from this DNA's translation at residue 14, which points to a read error; the protein shown is made from the DNA. Here the CDR3 reads CATWDRRGDGSNYCKKLF. CDR3 bases: TGTGCCACCTGGGACAGGCGTGGGGATGGCTCGAATTATTGTAAGAAACTCTTT. The V and J genes are TRGV5 and TRGJ1 or TRGJ2. The CDR3 has 18 residues. Germline V lookup: CDR1 VINAFY, CDR2 YDVSNSKD.

This clone came up many times. It differs at one base from a far larger clone, so likely a read error. The sample holds other DNA sequences that translate to the same CDR3. The chain is built from TRGV4 and TRGJ1 or TRGJ2. This CDR3 spans 11 amino acids. CDR1 is EGSTGY, CDR2 YDSYTSSV, per germline. CDR3 sequence reads: CATWDDKKKLF. The DNA of the CDR3 is TGTGCCACTTGGGATGACAAAAAGAAACTCTTT.

This clone was seen ten or more times. The amino acid sequence in TCRdb belongs to a much larger clone and departs from this DNA's translation at residue 9, likely a sequencing read error; the sequence shown is translated from the DNA. No J gene was assigned, while the V gene was called as TRGV9. CDR1 is GITISATS and CDR2 is ISYDGTV in the germline V gene (reference sequence). The CDR3 consists of 11 residues. As DNA, the CDR3 is TGTGCCTTGTGGGTTGCCTTAAAGAGACTCTTT. Residues: CALWVALKRLF.

This clone has ten or more counts. A read error is likely here: a far larger clone is one base away. Other DNA sequences from this sample encode an identical CDR3 as well. The V call is TRGV3, the J call TRGJ1 or TRGJ2. The length of the CDR3 is 17 residues. The V gene's germline CDR1 is VTNTFY and CDR2 YDVSTARD (reference sequence). CDR3 amino acids: CATWDRRGLLGYYKKLF. DNA of the CDR3: TGTGCAACCTGGGACAGGCGAGGGCTGTTGGGATATTATAAGAAACTCTTT.

On this clone itself: This likely came from a read error, as a far larger clone is one base away. The chain joins TRGV4 to TRGJ1 or TRGJ2. Germline matching of the DNA provided the J gene here, since TCRdb leaves it blank. Germline trimming cut 0 bases from V and 7 bases from J; bases unmatched to any gene: 6. Germline values: CDR1 EGSTGY, CDR2 YDSYTSSV. The CDR3 covers 13 residues. CDR3 sequence: CATWDGPHYKKLF. CDR3 sequence (DNA): TGTGCCACCTGGGATGGGCCCCACTATAAGAAACTCTTT.

This clone has at least ten counts. TCRdb pairs this DNA with a much larger clone's protein that differs at residue 7, likely a read error; the protein shown was translated from the DNA. The V gene is TRGV9, the J gene TRGJ1 or TRGJ2. In germline, CDR1 is GITISATS, CDR2 ISYDGTV (reference sequence). The CDR3 consists of 14 residues. With V trimmed by 0 bases and J by 4 bases, 6 bases remained unmatched. The CDR3 reads CALWEVPLYYKKLF. For the CDR3, the DNA is TGTGCCTTGTGGGAGGTGCCCCTATATTATAAGAAACTCTTT.

Only a few counts were recorded for this clone. The amino acid sequence in TCRdb belongs to a much larger clone and departs from this DNA's translation at residue 12, likely a sequencing read error; the sequence shown is translated from the DNA. The rearrangement uses TRGV9 and TRGJP. CDR1 and CDR2 from the germline V gene are GITISATS and ISYDGTV (reference sequence). This CDR3 is 19 amino acids long. The DNA for the CDR3 is TGTGCCTTGTGGGAGGGAACCAAATTACAAGAGTTTGGCAAAAAAATCAAGGTATTT. Translation gives CALWEGTKLQEFGKKIKVF.

This clone showed up many times. The chain is built from TRGV9 and TRGJP. As TCRdb names no J gene, one was assigned here on the basis of a DNA match to germline. V trimming: 4 bases; J trimming: 6 bases; junction bases outside the gene matches: 6. This CDR3 is built from 16 residues. The V gene's germline CDR1 is GITISATS and CDR2 ISYDGTV (reference sequence). The CDR3 reads CALWETPELGKKIKVF. In DNA form, the CDR3 reads TGTGCCTTGTGGGAAACTCCAGAGTTGGGCAAAAAAATCAAGGTATTT.

Turning to this clone: TCRdb lists the protein of a much larger clone for this DNA, which differs at residue 9, so this is likely a read error; the protein given here is translated from the DNA itself. Here the V gene is TRGV9, but the J gene went uncalled. Germline-derived CDR1 and CDR2 are GITISATS and ISYDGTV (reference sequence). This CDR3 spans 11 amino acids. CDR3 sequence (DNA): TGTGCCTTGTGGGAACCACCTAAGGAACTCTTT. Translated: CALWEPPKELF.

This clone was seen a few times. Translating this DNA gives a protein that differs at residue 7 from the TCRdb one, which belongs to a much larger clone; a read error is likely, and the protein shown is this translation. The J gene has no call, while the V gene is TRGV4. The CDR3 loop spans 9 amino acids. Germline V lookup: CDR1 EGSTGY, CDR2 YDSYTSSV. The DNA of the CDR3 is TGTGCCACCTGGGATGGAGCGCTCTTT. This sequence encodes CATWDGALF.

This clone has a count of ten or more. This likely reflects a read error, since a far larger clone is one base away. The DNA for the CDR3 is TGTGCCTTGTGGGAGGTCCATTATAAGAAACTCTTT. Translation gives CALWEVHYKKLF. This chain connects TRGV9 to TRGJ1 or TRGJ2. With V trimmed by 1 base and J by 5 bases, 2 bases remained unmatched. Germline CDR1 is GITISATS and CDR2 is ISYDGTV (reference sequence). This CDR3 has 12 residues.

This clone came up many times. CDR3 sequence reads: CALWEARKLGKKIKVF. DNA for the CDR3: TGTGCCTTGTGGGAGGCGAGGAAGTTGGGCAAAAAAATCAAGGTATTT. The rearrangement joins TRGV9 to TRGJP. The ends lost 2 bases at V and 8 bases at J; junction bases unmatched: 6. The CDR3 is 16 amino acids. Germline V CDR1 and CDR2: GITISATS, ISYDGTV (reference sequence).